Listed below are T cell receptor beta chains from one sample, sequenced in a study of T cells after posttransplantation cyclophosphamide. Only in-frame clones appear in the TCRdb table, and some are missing; sequencing was by immunoSEQ multiplex PCR. Here the sample spans roughly 5,000 clones, around 79% being singletons. The sample here was PBMCs, taken after an allogeneic stem cell transplant with a calcineurin inhibitor and methotrexate. The receptor set was obtained from a male patient aged 35-50 years who received an allogeneic stem cell transplant from an unrelated donor, was CMV-positive, and had chronic GVHD only. Some T cells may be the graft donor's. Both conserved end residues are part of each CDR3. A D gene is named only where the DNA matches it firmly. Expanded clones are given a class, and other clones once, few, many or no size at all.

17	NA	TRBV11-2	TRBD2	TRBJ2-1	CASSLPSTSGGAYEQFF	TGTGCCAGCAGCTTACCCTCGACTAGCGGGGGGGCCTATGAGCAGTTCTTC
15	NA	TRBV7-2	TRBD1	TRBJ1-1	CASSTQTGGGTEAFF	TGTGCCAGCAGCACTCAGACAGGGGGCGGGACTGAAGCTTTCTTT
17	NA	TRBV2	TRBD2	TRBJ2-4	CASRGPAGGPAKNIQYF	TGTGCCAGCCGGGGCCCAGCGGGAGGGCCGGCCAAAAACATTCAGTACTTC
14	NA	TRBV19	NA	TRBJ2-1	CASLPRDLFNEQFF	TGTGCCAGTCTTCCGCGGGACTTATTCAATGAGCAGTTCTTC
16	NA	TRBV5-1	TRBD2	TRBJ2-7	CASSSGGTSGGYEQYF	TGCGCCAGCAGCTCGGGGGGGACTAGCGGGGGCTACGAGCAGTACTTC
15	NA	TRBV7-9	NA	TRBJ2-3	CASLDSDPGRDTQYF	TGTGCCAGCTTAGATTCTGATCCGGGGAGAGATACGCAGTATTTT
14	NA	TRBV6-1	TRBD1	TRBJ2-3	CASSGTGDTDTQYF	TGTGCCAGCAGTGGGACAGGGGACACAGATACGCAGTATTTT
13	NA	TRBV18	NA	TRBJ1-2	CASSRTEADGYTF	TGTGCCAGCTCAAGGACAGAGGCAGATGGCTACACCTTC
16	NA	TRBV19	NA	TRBJ1-1	CASSTDVRVFDSAAFF	TGTGCCAGTAGTACAGATGTGAGGGTCTTCGATAGCGCCGCTTTCTTT
14	NA	TRBV5-1	NA	TRBJ1-2	CASSLWGGTDGYTF	TGCGCCAGCAGCCTATGGGGGGGCACCGATGGCTACACCTTC
14	NA	TRBV6-1	TRBD1	TRBJ1-4	CASSDGTGYEKLFF	TGTGCCAGCAGCGACGGGACAGGGTACGAAAAACTGTTTTTT
14	NA	TRBV6-5	NA	TRBJ1-4	CASSWTATNEKLFF	TGTGCCAGCAGTTGGACTGCAACTAATGAAAAACTGTTTTTT
16	NA	TRBV4-1	TRBD1	TRBJ2-2	CASSRWTGGNTGELFF	TGCGCCAGCAGCCGATGGACAGGGGGCAACACCGGGGAGCTGTTTTTT
15	once	TRBV5-5	TRBD2	TRBJ2-2	CASSSAGGVTGELFF	TGTGCCAGCAGCTCCGCGGGGGGGGTAACCGGGGAGCTGTTTTTT
13	NA	TRBV5-1	TRBD1	TRBJ1-2	CASSLGTDYGYTF	TGCGCCAGCAGCCTTGGGACAGATTATGGCTACACCTTC
16	few	TRBV4-1	NA	TRBJ1-5	CASSQEGGYSNQPQHF	TGCGCCAGCAGCCAAGAAGGCGGATATAGCAATCAGCCCCAGCATTTT
18	NA	TRBV4-3	TRBD1	TRBJ1-4	CASSQDSVNRGSYEKLFF	TGCGCCAGCAGCCAAGATTCCGTAAACAGGGGAAGTTATGAAAAACTGTTTTTT
13	NA	TRBV5-1	NA	TRBJ1-2	CASSLVSGYGYTF	TGCGCCAGCAGCTTGGTTTCCGGGTACGGCTACACCTTC
17	few	TRBV10-3	TRBD2	TRBJ2-1	CAISGPGGYLSYNEQFF	TGTGCCATCAGTGGTCCGGGGGGGTACCTCTCCTACAATGAGCAGTTCTTC
14	NA	TRBV7-2	TRBD1	TRBJ2-7	CASSPRTGAYEQYF	TGTGCCAGCAGCCCAAGGACAGGGGCCTACGAGCAGTACTTC
14	NA	TRBV29-1	TRBD2	TRBJ2-1	CSVDKGLAVDEQFF	TGCAGCGTTGACAAGGGACTAGCGGTCGATGAGCAGTTCTTC
18	NA	TRBV7-2	TRBD2	TRBJ2-3	CASSLVGLAGVVTDTQYF	TGTGCCAGCAGCTTAGTGGGGCTAGCGGGAGTGGTTACAGATACGCAGTATTTT
14	NA	TRBV5-1	TRBD1	TRBJ1-2	CASSWGQGTDGYTF	TGCGCCAGCAGCTGGGGACAGGGGACAGATGGCTACACCTTC
14	NA	TRBV9	NA	TRBJ1-1	CASSVAGVSTEAFF	TGTGCCAGCAGCGTAGCAGGGGTTTCCACTGAAGCTTTCTTT
13	NA	TRBV9	TRBD1	TRBJ1-1	CASSVVGTGEAFF	TGTGCCAGCAGCGTAGTAGGGACAGGTGAAGCTTTCTTT
14	NA	TRBV7-2	TRBD1	TRBJ2-5	CASSPGTGFTNQYF	TGTGCCAGCAGCCCTGGGACAGGGTTTACGAACCAGTACTTC
13	NA	TRBV28	TRBD1	TRBJ1-2	CASVKTTGIGYTF	TGTGCCAGTGTGAAGACGACAGGGATTGGCTACACCTTC
13	NA	TRBV6-8	NA	TRBJ1-1	CASSKGADTEAFF	TGTGCCAGCAGTAAAGGGGCTGACACTGAAGCTTTCTTT
16	NA	TRBV19	NA	TRBJ1-6	CASSPRGEVVGSPLHF	TGTGCCAGTAGTCCACGTGGGGAGGTCGTGGGTTCACCCCTCCACTTT
15	NA	TRBV5-4	NA	TRBJ1-4	CASSDPDSPGEKLFF	TGTGCCAGCAGCGACCCAGACAGCCCAGGAGAGAAACTGTTTTTT
16	NA	TRBV2	TRBD1	TRBJ2-7	CASSEAPGTGTYEQYF	TGTGCCAGCAGTGAAGCCCCAGGGACAGGGACCTACGAGCAGTACTTC
13	NA	TRBV5-6	NA	TRBJ2-3	CASSLASTDTQYF	TGTGCCAGCAGCTTAGCCAGCACAGATACGCAGTATTTT
15	NA	TRBV5-1	TRBD2	TRBJ2-3	CASSLLSGVGDTQYF	TGCGCCAGCAGCTTGCTTAGCGGGGTTGGAGATACGCAGTATTTT
12	NA	TRBV10-2	NA	TRBJ1-2	CASSERGGGYTF	TGCGCCAGCAGTGAGCGCGGGGGTGGCTACACCTTC
15	once	TRBV2	NA	TRBJ2-3	CAGKQGIKRTDTQYF	TGTGCCGGCAAACAGGGCATTAAGCGCACAGATACGCAGTATTTT
13	NA	TRBV19	TRBD1	TRBJ2-2	CASSGTGSGELFF	TGTGCCAGTAGTGGGACAGGGTCCGGGGAGCTGTTTTTT
13	NA	TRBV15	TRBD1	TRBJ1-1	CATSRIRGTEAFF	TGTGCCACCAGCAGAATCAGGGGGACTGAAGCTTTCTTT
15	once	TRBV15	NA	TRBJ1-5	CATSRRGLGNQPQHF	TGTGCCACCAGCAGAAGAGGGCTCGGCAATCAGCCCCAGCATTTT
14	NA	TRBV19	NA	TRBJ1-1	CASRSQQVNTEAFF	TGTGCCAGTAGGAGTCAACAGGTGAACACTGAAGCTTTCTTT
15	once	TRBV7-2	TRBD1	TRBJ2-7	CASSIRTGGVYEQYF	TGTGCCAGCAGCATCCGGACAGGGGGAGTCTACGAGCAGTACTTC
13	NA	TRBV30	NA	TRBJ1-2	CAWDGFTGNGYTF	TGTGCCTGGGACGGATTCACAGGGAACGGCTACACCTTC
18	NA	TRBV9	TRBD1	TRBJ1-1	CASSVEIGQGGSGTEAFF	TGTGCCAGCAGCGTAGAAATTGGGCAGGGGGGTTCGGGCACTGAAGCTTTCTTT
15	NA	TRBV7-8	TRBD1	TRBJ1-2	CASSLARTGGYGYTF	TGTGCCAGCAGCTTAGCCCGGACAGGGGGCTATGGCTACACCTTC
17	NA	TRBV5-6	TRBD2	TRBJ2-2	CASSLVGLAGGPGELFF	TGTGCCAGCAGCTTGGTGGGACTAGCGGGAGGACCCGGGGAGCTGTTTTTT
12	NA	TRBV2	TRBD2	TRBJ2-7	CVGGGYFYEQYF	TGTGTCGGCGGGGGGTACTTTTACGAGCAGTACTTC
14	NA	TRBV5-6	TRBD1	TRBJ1-1	CASRPGQAFTEAFF	TGTGCCAGCAGACCGGGACAGGCATTCACTGAAGCTTTCTTT
12	NA	TRBV25-1	TRBD1	TRBJ2-7	CASKVDRYEQYF	TGTGCCAGCAAGGTGGACAGGTACGAGCAGTACTTC
11	NA	TRBV5-6	NA	TRBJ2-7	CASSVYYEQYF	TGTGCCAGCAGCGTCTACTACGAGCAGTACTTC
15	NA	TRBV5-1	TRBD1	TRBJ1-1	CASSHGTVGSTEAFF	TGCGCCAGCAGCCACGGGACAGTTGGTTCGACTGAAGCTTTCTTT
16	NA	TRBV4-2	TRBD2	TRBJ2-2	CASSTGLAGPTGELFF	TGTGCCAGCAGCACGGGACTAGCGGGGCCCACCGGGGAGCTGTTTTTT
14	NA	TRBV19	TRBD2	TRBJ2-7	CASRTSGSTYEQYF	TGTGCCAGTAGGACTAGCGGGAGTACTTACGAGCAGTACTTC
15	NA	TRBV11-2	TRBD1	TRBJ1-2	CASSSTGDPNYGYTF	TGTGCCAGCAGCTCCACAGGGGACCCAAACTATGGCTACACCTTC
15	NA	TRBV7-9	TRBD2	TRBJ2-3	CASSLLAGGTDTQYF	TGTGCCAGCAGTTTACTAGCGGGAGGGACAGATACGCAGTATTTT
12	NA	TRBV5-6	NA	TRBJ1-1	CASSFGVSEAFF	TGTGCCAGCAGCTTCGGAGTTTCTGAAGCTTTCTTT
15	few	TRBV4-2	NA	TRBJ2-7	CASSQRTDSSYEQYF	TGTGCCAGCAGCCAACGAACCGACTCCTCCTACGAGCAGTACTTC
14	NA	TRBV6-5	NA	TRBJ1-5	CASRRTGQNQPQHF	TGTGCCAGCAGGCGTACAGGGCAGAATCAGCCCCAGCATTTT
15	NA	TRBV5-1	NA	TRBJ1-1	CASSLGRVVNTEAFF	TGCGCCAGCAGCTTGGGGAGGGTAGTAAACACTGAAGCTTTCTTT
14	NA	TRBV13	NA	TRBJ1-5	CASSLGGRDQPQHF	TGTGCCAGCAGCTTAGGAGGGAGGGATCAGCCCCAGCATTTT
14	NA	TRBV27	NA	TRBJ2-7	CASSLAGGIYEQYF	TGTGCCAGCAGTTTGGCAGGGGGGATATACGAGCAGTACTTC